The rows below give T cell receptor beta chains drawn from one sample of a study of blood T cell repertoires in COVID-19. The protocol was immunoSEQ multiplex PCR, while the TCRdb copy is restricted to in-frame clones and leaves out a portion. The sample has 250,000 to 350,000 clones; roughly 90% are singletons. The sequenced material came from PBMCs or T cells enriched from blood (not recorded which). The receptors were sampled from a man between 60 and 75 years old who had recovered from COVID-19. Both conserved end residues are part of each CDR3. D genes are given only for firm matches. A clone size is listed for some rows: how often the clone was seen (once, few, many), or a class if it is expanded.

d_gene | abundance | j_gene | v_gene | CDR3aa | CDR3nt
. | . | TRBJ1-1 | TRBV2 | CATTPSRHSEAFF | TGTGCCACCACGCCGTCTAGGCATAGTGAAGCTTTCTTT
TRBD2 | . | TRBJ2-5 | TRBV6-5 | CASRDLAGGQETQYF | TGTGCCAGCAGGGATCTAGCGGGGGGACAAGAGACCCAGTACTTC
. | . | TRBJ1-1 | TRBV6-2/TRBV6-3 | CASSFVGRAEAFF | TGTGCCAGCAGCTTTGTGGGGAGGGCTGAAGCTTTCTTT
. | . | TRBJ1-2 | TRBV4-1 | CASSSGDYGYTF | TGCGCCAGCAGCAGCGGGGATTATGGCTACACCTTC
TRBD2 | . | TRBJ2-7 | TRBV19 | CASSPTSSGYEQYF | TGTGCCAGTAGCCCGACTAGCTCGGGGTACGAGCAGTACTTC
. | few | TRBJ1-1 | TRBV6-5 | CASSYGPNTEAFF | TGTGCCAGCAGTTATGGGCCGAACACTGAAGCTTTCTTT
. | . | TRBJ2-1 | TRBV7-6 | CASSLTWGREFDEQFF | TGTGCCAGCAGCTTAACTTGGGGGCGGGAGTTCGATGAGCAGTTCTTC
. | . | TRBJ1-1 | TRBV7-9 | CASSRGSGMNTEAFF | TGTGCCAGCAGCCGAGGATCAGGGATGAACACTGAAGCTTTCTTT
. | . | TRBJ1-6 | TRBV5-4 | CASSWAGVDSPLHF | TGTGCCAGCAGCTGGGCAGGGGTCGATTCACCCCTCCACTTT
. | . | TRBJ1-2 | TRBV29-1 | CSVVLGGNGYTF | TGCAGCGTTGTTTTGGGGGGGAACGGCTACACCTTC
. | . | TRBJ2-1 | TRBV5-4 | CASSARGGNEQFF | TGTGCCAGCAGCGCGAGGGGGGGCAATGAGCAGTTCTTC
. | . | TRBJ1-3 | TRBV7-9 | CASSLALVSGNTIYF | TGTGCCAGCAGCTTAGCGCTAGTCTCTGGAAACACCATATATTTT
TRBD1 | . | TRBJ1-5 | TRBV19 | CASSSGTAGDQPQHF | TGTGCCAGTAGTTCGGGGACAGCCGGGGATCAGCCCCAGCATTTT
TRBD1 | once | TRBJ1-1 | TRBV28 | CASSKPGQGASEAFF | TGTGCCAGCAGTAAGCCGGGACAGGGGGCCTCTGAAGCTTTCTTT
TRBD2 | . | TRBJ2-1 | TRBV5-1 | CASSLVYLAVHEQFF | TGCGCCAGCAGCTTAGTTTACCTAGCGGTCCATGAGCAGTTCTTC
. | . | TRBJ2-1 | TRBV3-1/TRBV3-2 | CASSQAGFVVYNEQFF | TGTGCCAGCAGTCAGGCAGGGTTTGTCGTTTACAATGAGCAGTTCTTC
. | . | TRBJ2-1 | TRBV5-4 | CASSSRTDEQFF | TGTGCCAGCAGTTCTCGTACTGATGAGCAGTTCTTC
. | . | TRBJ2-7 | TRBV5-5 | CASSFWPGAYEQYF | TGTGCCAGCAGCTTCTGGCCAGGGGCCTACGAGCAGTACTTC
TRBD1 | . | TRBJ2-4 | TRBV28 | CASSVDRGSIQYF | TGTGCCAGCAGTGTCGACAGGGGTAGCATTCAGTACTTC
. | . | TRBJ2-2 | TRBV30 | CAWSLGQGGTGELFF | TGTGCCTGGAGTTTAGGTCAGGGGGGCACCGGGGAGCTGTTTTTT
. | . | TRBJ2-2 | TRBV28 | CASLGQNTGELFF | TGTGCCAGCCTGGGACAGAACACCGGGGAGCTGTTTTTT
. | once | TRBJ2-5 | TRBV3-1/TRBV3-2 | CASSQGTLGRETQYF | TGTGCCAGCAGCCAAGGGACCCTTGGGAGAGAGACCCAGTACTTC
. | . | TRBJ1-6 | TRBV5-1 | CASRVGDTANSPLHF | TGCGCCAGCCGGGTGGGGGACACCGCAAATTCACCCCTCCACTTT
. | . | TRBJ2-5 | TRBV29-1 | CSVERNGNLQETQYF | TGCAGCGTTGAAAGAAACGGGAACCTCCAAGAGACCCAGTACTTC
TRBD2 | . | TRBJ2-2 | TRBV3-1/TRBV3-2 | CASSQDSPVLAGGPRELFF | TGTGCCAGCAGCCAAGATAGCCCCGTGCTAGCGGGAGGGCCTAGGGAGCTGTTTTTT
TRBD2 | once | TRBJ2-3 | TRBV7-3 | CASSLNRGGTDTQYF | TGTGCCAGCAGCTTAAATCGGGGGGGCACAGATACGCAGTATTTT
TRBD2 | . | TRBJ2-3 | TRBV25-1 | CASSLAGGKSDTQYF | TGTGCCAGCAGTTTGGCGGGAGGGAAATCAGATACGCAGTATTTT
. | . | TRBJ1-1 | TRBV29-1 | CSVEGGLGGEAFF | TGCAGCGTTGAGGGTGGACTCGGGGGTGAAGCTTTCTTT
. | . | TRBJ1-1 | TRBV7-9 | CASSNQGNTEAFF | TGTGCCAGCAGCAACCAGGGGAACACTGAAGCTTTCTTT
. | . | TRBJ2-2 | TRBV27 | CASSPEVSGELFF | TGTGCCAGCAGCCCGGAGGTCTCCGGGGAGCTGTTTTTT
TRBD1 | . | TRBJ1-1 | TRBV19 | CASSIGQGHTEAFF | TGTGCCAGTAGTATAGGACAGGGCCACACTGAAGCTTTCTTT
. | . | TRBJ1-1 | TRBV7-8 | CASSLGTGTAKPTEAFF | TGTGCCAGCAGCTTAGGGACCGGGACTGCTAAACCCACTGAAGCTTTCTTT
TRBD2 | . | TRBJ2-1 | TRBV9 | CASSVGAGASYNEQFF | TGTGCCAGCAGCGTAGGAGCGGGGGCGTCCTACAATGAGCAGTTCTTC
TRBD2 | . | TRBJ2-7 | TRBV12-5 | CASGLPGLAYEQYF | TGTGCTAGTGGTTTGCCGGGACTAGCCTACGAGCAGTACTTC
TRBD1 | few | TRBJ2-7 | TRBV7-2 | CASKTTGSSYEQYF | TGTGCCAGCAAAACGACAGGGAGCTCCTACGAGCAGTACTTC
. | . | TRBJ2-7 | TRBV21-1 | CASSKGGGALYEQYF | TGTGCCAGCAGCAAGGGGGGTGGGGCTTTATACGAGCAGTACTTC
. | . | TRBJ1-2 | TRBV7-6 | CASSAWGGDGYTF | TGTGCCAGCAGCGCCTGGGGGGGCGATGGCTACACCTTC
. | . | TRBJ1-2 | TRBV6-1 | CASSEAVGEGNGYTF | TGTGCCAGCAGTGAAGCAGTCGGGGAAGGGAATGGCTACACCTTC
. | . | TRBJ1-1 | TRBV6-5 | CASSKGQSTEAFF | TGTGCCAGCAGCAAAGGACAGAGCACTGAAGCTTTCTTT
TRBD1 | once | TRBJ2-5 | TRBV4-3 | CASSQAAGQGQETQYF | TGCGCCAGCAGCCAAGCGGCAGGACAGGGACAAGAGACCCAGTACTTC
TRBD2 | . | TRBJ2-1 | TRBV14 | CASKPGGGPPYNEQFF | TGTGCCAGCAAACCGGGGGGAGGCCCCCCCTACAATGAGCAGTTCTTC
. | . | TRBJ2-3 | TRBV10-2 | CASSTTRLGTDTQYF | TGCGCCAGCAGTACAACGAGGCTCGGCACAGATACGCAGTATTTT
. | . | TRBJ2-5 | TRBV27 | CASSMGSGTGEETQYF | TGTGCCAGCAGCATGGGCTCCGGGACGGGAGAAGAGACCCAGTACTTC
. | . | TRBJ2-3 | TRBV18 | CASSPRLDSKGTDTQYF | TGTGCCAGCTCACCACGGTTGGACTCCAAGGGCACAGATACGCAGTATTTT
TRBD1 | . | TRBJ2-7 | TRBV3-1/TRBV3-2 | CASSRQGEAEQYF | TGTGCCAGCAGCCGACAGGGGGAGGCCGAGCAGTACTTC
. | . | TRBJ1-5 | TRBV7-9 | CASSLGGEQPQHF | TGTGCCAGCAGCTTAGGGGGCGAACAGCCCCAGCATTTT
. | . | TRBJ2-7 | TRBV3-1/TRBV3-2 | CASSQGTFYEQYF | TGTGCCAGCAGCCAAGGGACTTTCTACGAGCAGTACTTC
TRBD1 | . | TRBJ1-1 | TRBV7-2 | CASSLVRDRGNTEAFF | TGTGCCAGCAGCTTAGTTCGGGACAGGGGAAACACTGAAGCTTTCTTT
. | . | TRBJ1-2 | TRBV4-1 | CASSQTAGDGYTF | TGCGCCAGCAGCCAAACTGCCGGAGATGGCTACACCTTC
TRBD1 | few | TRBJ2-7 | TRBV4-1 | CASSQTRDREYEQYF | TGCGCCAGCAGCCAGACCCGGGACAGGGAGTACGAGCAGTACTTC
. | . | TRBJ1-2 | TRBV29-1 | CSVEEAVRYGYTF | TGCAGCGTTGAAGAAGCTGTCCGCTATGGCTACACCTTC
. | once | TRBJ1-4 | TRBV12-3/TRBV12-4 | CASGGDDEKLFF | TGTGCCAGCGGCGGGGATGATGAAAAACTGTTTTTT
. | . | TRBJ1-1 | TRBV25-1 | CASRAGPTEAFF | TGTGCCAGCAGAGCAGGCCCCACTGAAGCTTTCTTT
TRBD1 | . | TRBJ1-1 | TRBV5-4 | CASAPQGASAEAFF | TGTGCCAGCGCCCCCCAGGGGGCTTCCGCTGAAGCTTTCTTT
TRBD1 | . | TRBJ2-3 | TRBV7-3 | CASSEGTGGTDTQYF | TGTGCCAGCAGCGAAGGGACAGGGGGAACAGATACGCAGTATTTT
. | . | TRBJ1-3 | TRBV11-3 | CASSLDDSSGNTIYF | TGTGCCAGCAGCTTAGATGACAGCTCTGGAAACACCATATATTTT
TRBD1 | . | TRBJ1-5 | TRBV4-1 | CASSQTLTGGYQPQHF | TGCGCCAGCAGCCAAACCTTGACAGGGGGTTATCAGCCCCAGCATTTT
. | . | TRBJ1-4 | TRBV10-2 | CASGWGPGEKLFF | TGCGCCAGCGGGTGGGGGCCGGGTGAAAAACTGTTTTTT
TRBD1 | few | TRBJ2-7 | TRBV19 | CASSTTGLYEQYF | TGTGCCAGTAGTACGACAGGGCTCTACGAGCAGTACTTC
. | . | TRBJ2-1 | TRBV27 | CASSLEGVGYNEQFF | TGTGCCAGCAGTTTAGAGGGAGTCGGGTACAATGAGCAGTTCTTC